The source of this TCR beta chain is a study of regulatory T cells in long-lasting Graves disease. Study results and limitations: The study found TRBV28, TRBJ1-2 and TRBJ2-5 favored in persistent disease. TCR diversity was lower in persistent than newly diagnosed Graves' disease.

For this clonotype: Its specificity is not known.

The time point: persistent/refractory GD, antithyroid drugs over 5 years with positive TRAb. RNA from PBMCs was the source of the TCR library. CDR1 is SGHAT, CDR2 FQNNGV, per germline. V lost 5 bases to trimming and J lost 5 bases; unmatched junction nucleotides: 4. This CDR3 is 14 amino acids long. Construction of the TCR beta libraries employed iRepertoire HTBI primers in conjunction with Arm-PCR of CDR3 regions. TCRdb passed the multiplex PCR reads through MiXCR, listing each CDR3 protein once. Altogether about 450,000 distinct CDR3 sequences are present, less than 25% being singletons, with the ten largest covering around 24%.

This TCR was sampled from a female donor with Graves disease. The source material was peripheral blood mononuclear cells (PBMCs), sampled when the disease was refractory, from a patient treated with antithyroid drugs. The chain uses TRBV11-2 and TRBJ2-2; 8 bases map to TRBD1. CDR3 DNA sequence: TGTGCCAGCAGCCGCCGGACAGGGACCGGGGAGCTGTTTTTT. Amino acids: CASSRRTGTGELFF.